Below are 30 T cell receptor beta chains sequenced from a single sample in a study of beta chain features in type 1 diabetes. Their target antigens are unknown. Whole-study findings and limits: There was a moderate but significant shortening of TCRB CDR3s in all four CD4+ subsets of Type 1 diabetes patients.

Reverse transcription of all isolated RNA meant that expressed TCRB transcripts were sequenced. Assay: immunoSEQ multiplex PCR; the TCRdb copy retains only in-frame clones and omits some. Of almost 350,000 clones detected, 9.3% appear once; the ten largest clones hold roughly 1%. Sequenced: central memory CD4+ T cells from blood. The receptor set was obtained from a man between 25 and 39 years old with type 1 diabetes.

The rearrangement joins TRBV30 to TRBJ1-2; the match to TRBD1 covers 7 bases. The CDR3 has 14 residues. The junction had 8 bases not matched to a gene; V was cut back by 4 bases and J by 3 bases. Germline V gene lookup returns CDR1 GTSNPN and CDR2 SVGIG (reference sequence). CDR3 in amino acids: CAWTGGDHHYGYTF. The CDR3 nucleotides are TGTGCCTGGACAGGGGGGGACCACCACTATGGCTACACCTTC. Together with reference TRBV30 and TRBJ1-2, the CDR3 gives the full variable domain: SQTIHQWPATLVQPVGSPLSLECTVEGTSNPNLYWYRQAAGRGLQLLFYSVGIGQISSEVPQNLSASRPQDRQFILSSKKLLLSDSGFYLCAWTGGDHHYGYTFGSGTRLTVV.

This chain uses TRBV30 with TRBJ1-5; 8 nucleotides agree with TRBD1. Germline CDR1 is GTSNPN and CDR2 is SVGIG (reference sequence). Unmatched junction bases numbered 7, after V lost 0 bases and J lost 6 bases. The CDR3 is 15 residues long. CDR3 DNA: TGTGCCTGGAGTGTACAGGGGGAAAGGGGTCAGCCCCAGCATTTT. The encoded protein is CAWSVQGERGQPQHF.

This clone was recorded a few times. The identical CDR3 is also encoded by other nucleotide sequences in the sample. The chain combines TRBV7-2 with TRBJ1-5, with 8 positions matching TRBD1. From germline, CDR1 is SGHTA and CDR2 FQGNSA. V was pared by 4 bases and J by 4 bases, with 3 bases of the junction left unmatched. The CDR3 runs to 14 residues. CDR3 region: CASSSDRGNQPQHF. The DNA of the CDR3 is TGTGCCAGCAGCTCCGACAGGGGTAATCAGCCCCAGCATTTT.

This clone was detected ten times or more. This chain links TRBV28 with TRBJ2-1, with a tentative D call TRBD2 (6 bases). CDR1 and CDR2 (germline): MDHEN, SYDVKM. Trimming removed 4 bases at V and 6 bases at J, with 13 bases between. The CDR3 consists of 14 residues. The CDR3 DNA follows: TGTGCCAGCAGTTCCTCGGCGGGATTCAATGAGCAGTTCTTC. This gives the protein CASSSSAGFNEQFF. The whole variable domain, remainder taken from reference TRBV28 and TRBJ2-1, is DVKVTQSSRYLVKRTGEKVFLECVQDMDHENMFWYRQDPGLGLRLIYFSYDVKMKEKGDIPEGYSVSREKKERFSLILESASTNQTSMYLCASSSSAGFNEQFFGPGTRLTVL.

This clone was detected a few times. The chain couples TRBV4-3 to TRBJ1-6; D call uncertain. Germline-derived CDR1 and CDR2 are LGHNA and YSLEER. V lost 0 bases to trimming and J lost 4 bases, with 10 bases between them. This CDR3 comprises 16 residues. The CDR3 DNA sequence: TGCGCCAGCAGCCAAGAGTCAGGCCTATATAATTCACCCCTCCACTTT. Its translation: CASSQESGLYNSPLHF.

The chain couples TRBV10-3 to TRBJ1-5, with TRBD1 identical over 7 bases. Germline trimming cut 0 bases from V and 6 bases from J; bases unmatched to any gene: 5. Germline V gene lookup returns CDR1 ENHRY and CDR2 SYGVKD. The CDR3 totals 15 residues. In DNA form, the CDR3 reads TGTGCCATCAGTGAGTCTGGACAGGAAGCTCAGCCCCAGCATTTT. It encodes CAISESGQEAQPQHF.

This clone showed up many times. J is TRBJ2-7 and V is TRBV18; tentative D call: TRBD1 (6 bases). The CDR3 has 13 residues. V was clipped by 3 bases and J by 3 bases, with 9 bases between them. Germline CDR1 is KGHSH and CDR2 is LQKENI. CDR3 region: CASSPDSHYEQYF. Here the CDR3 DNA reads TGTGCCAGCTCACCGGACAGCCACTACGAGCAGTACTTC.

This clone was seen more than once but under ten times. The rearrangement uses TRBV2 and TRBJ1-2; 8 bases agree with TRBD1. With 3 bases clipped from V and 5 bases from J, the junction kept 8 bases outside the gene matches. The CDR3 has 15 amino acids. Germline-derived CDR1 and CDR2 are SNHLY and FYNNEI. The CDR3 DNA follows: TGTGCCAGCAGTGATTCGGAACAGGGGGGTTATGGCTACACCTTC. Its protein is CASSDSEQGGYGYTF.

The chain recombines TRBV5-6 with TRBJ2-5; possibly TRBD1 for D (6 bases). V was trimmed by 0 bases and J by 5 bases, leaving 11 bases between them. CDR3 length equals 14 residues. CDR1 is SGHDT and CDR2 is YYEEEE in the germline V gene. CDR3 coding DNA: TGTGCCAGCAGCTTGGCCTGGGGGCAGGAGACCCAGTACTTC. It yields the protein CASSLAWGQETQYF.

The rearrangement uses TRBV28 and TRBJ2-3; 8 bases map to TRBD2. CDR1 and CDR2 (germline): MDHEN, SYDVKM. Trimming took 3 bases from V and 5 from J; bases not matched to a gene: 4. The CDR3 runs to 14 residues. The CDR3 DNA reads as TGTGCCAGCAGTTTGCGGGGGGCTGGAGATACGCAGTATTTT. Translating it yields CASSLRGAGDTQYF.

V and J are TRBV5-6 and TRBJ2-2; D is undetermined. From germline, CDR1 is SGHDT and CDR2 YYEEEE. Trimming removed 3 bases from V and 4 bases from J, with 4 bases in between. The CDR3 is 12 residues long. The CDR3 DNA is TGTGCCAGCAGCTATTTCACCGGGGAGCTGTTTTTT. Its protein product is CASSYFTGELFF.

This clone occurred a few times. The gene calls are TRBV7-2 and TRBJ2-3; possibly TRBD2 for D (6 bases). This CDR3 spans 15 amino acids. Trimming shortened V by 2 bases and J by 2 bases, and 11 bases separated the two germline ends. Per the germline V gene, CDR1 is SGHTA and CDR2 is FQGNSA. The CDR3 nucleotides are TGTGCCAGCAGCTTACGGGCGGGACTCACAGATACGCAGTATTTT. It yields the protein CASSLRAGLTDTQYF.

V and J are TRBV5-1 and TRBJ2-1; 11 nucleotides agree with TRBD2. Germline trimming cut 7 bases from V and 8 bases from J; bases unmatched to any gene: 14. The CDR3 spans 16 residues. The V gene's germline CDR1 is SGHRS and CDR2 YFSETQ. CDR3 sequence reads: CASGLTVSGGADEQFF. The CDR3, as DNA: TGCGCCAGCGGATTGACCGTTAGCGGGGGGGCCGATGAGCAGTTCTTC.

This clone was found a few times. This chain links TRBV27 with TRBJ2-1, with 9 bases lining up with TRBD2. This CDR3 has 14 residues. Germline V CDR1 and CDR2: MNHEY, SMNVEV (reference sequence). After removal of 3 bases from V and 6 bases from J, the junction contained 3 bases not matched to a gene. CDR3 region: CASSFQRGANEQFF. The CDR3 nucleotides read TGTGCCAGCAGTTTTCAGCGGGGGGCCAATGAGCAGTTCTTC.

Only a few counts were recorded for this clone. The chain couples TRBV11-2 to TRBJ2-3; 7 positions match TRBD2. J gave up 8 bases and V 4 bases, and 15 bases lay outside the gene matches. This CDR3 is built from 16 residues. Germline values: CDR1 SGHAT, CDR2 FQNNGV. The CDR3 coding sequence is TGTGCCAGCAGCTCTTCGGGAACCCGAACGGGGGGTACGCAGTATTTT. Amino acids: CASSSSGTRTGGTQYF. Using reference TRBV11-2 and TRBJ2-3 for the parts outside the CDR3, the full variable domain is EAGVAQSPRYKIIEKRQSVAFWCNPISGHATLYWYQQILGQGPKLLIQFQNNGVVDDSQLPKDRFSAERLKGVDSTLKIQPAKLEDSAVYLCASSSSGTRTGGTQYFGPGTRLTVL.

A few counts support this clone. The V gene is TRBV5-6, the J gene TRBJ2-7, with TRBD2 matching 9 bases. The ends lost 0 bases at V and 4 bases at J; junction bases unmatched: 5. This CDR3 contains 15 residues. Germline assignment: CDR1 SGHDT and CDR2 YYEEEE. The CDR3 loop reads CASSLVSGGSYEQYF. In nucleotides, the CDR3 is TGTGCCAGCAGCTTGGTTAGCGGGGGAAGTTACGAGCAGTACTTC.

The chain carries TRBV29-1 and TRBJ1-1, with D unclear. Per germline, CDR1 SQVTM and CDR2 ANQGSEA. This CDR3 region has 14 residues. The V end was cut by 0 bases, the J end by 5 bases, with 13 bases between. The CDR3: CSVEDPTAGTEAFF. The CDR3 region has the DNA TGCAGCGTTGAAGATCCTACGGCCGGGACTGAAGCTTTCTTT.

CDR3 coding DNA: TGTGCCAGCACCTTTTGGGGGAGCAATCAGCCCCAGCATTTT. Translating it yields CASTFWGSNQPQHF. V gene TRBV11-3 combines with J gene TRBJ1-5; possibly TRBD1 for D (5 bases). Germline V gene lookup returns CDR1 SGHNT and CDR2 YENEEA. CDR3 length: 14 amino acids. Trimming left V 7 bases short and J 1 base short, with 11 bases between.

This sequence joins TRBV19 and TRBJ1-5; D possibly corresponds to TRBD1 (6 bases). The CDR3 loop spans 14 amino acids. CDR1 is LNHDA and CDR2 is SQIVND in the germline V gene (reference sequence). With 8 bases removed from V and 1 base from J, the gap between germline ends came to 12 bases. The CDR3 nucleotides are TGTGCCAGTGACGACAGGAACAGCAATCAGCCCCAGCATTTT. This translates into CASDDRNSNQPQHF.

This chain joins TRBV13 and TRBJ1-6; D gene uncertain. V was clipped by 1 base and J by 9 bases, with 7 bases between them. CDR1 PRHDT and CDR2 FYEKMQ come from the germline V gene (reference sequence). The length of the CDR3 is 13 residues. The CDR3 bases are TGTGCCAGCAGCTTAGATCCGGGTTCACCCCTCCACTTT. It yields the protein CASSLDPGSPLHF.

This chain links TRBV6-6 with TRBJ1-6; a weak D match, TRBD1 (6 bases). Germline V lookup: CDR1 MNHNY, CDR2 SVGAGI (reference sequence). V lost 2 bases to trimming and J lost 10 bases, with 15 bases between them. CDR3 length: 15 amino acids. In nucleotides, the CDR3 is TGTGCCAGCAGTTACGAAGGACAGTCATACTCACCCCTCCACTTT. It encodes CASSYEGQSYSPLHF.

This clone was seen a few times. The rearrangement joins TRBV27 to TRBJ2-7; TRBD2 might be the D (6 bases). The V gene lost 6 bases and the J gene lost 0 bases, with 15 bases spanning the gap. CDR3 length: 15 amino acids. Germline loops: CDR1 MNHEY, CDR2 SMNVEV (reference sequence). CDR3 in DNA: TGTGCCAGCAGCCAGACCGGGACTTTCTCCTACGAGCAGTACTTC. It encodes CASSQTGTFSYEQYF.

The chain couples TRBV11-2 to TRBJ2-7, with D tentatively TRBD2 (6 bases). Trimming shortened V by 5 bases and J by 2 bases, and 16 bases separated the two germline ends. Germline V lookup: CDR1 SGHAT, CDR2 FQNNGV. The CDR3 sequence is 15 residues long. The CDR3 bases are TGTGCCAGCAGCCTGGCGGGGCTAGGGACCTACGAGCAGTACTTC. Protein sequence: CASSLAGLGTYEQYF.

This clone has more than one count but fewer than ten. The CDR3 reads CASSADATTEAFF. CDR3 nucleotides: TGTGCCAGCTCGGCAGACGCGACCACTGAAGCTTTCTTT. The V call is TRBV18, the J call TRBJ1-1; D call uncertain. This CDR3 has 13 residues. Germline V gene data show CDR1 as KGHSH and CDR2 as LQKENI. Trimming left V 6 bases short and J 4 bases short, with 12 bases between. Together with reference TRBV18 and TRBJ1-1, the CDR3 gives the full variable domain: NAGVMQNPRHLVRRRGQEARLRCSPMKGHSHVYWYRQLPEEGLKFMVYLQKENIIDESGMPKERFSAEFPKEGPSILRIQQVVRGDSAAYFCASSADATTEAFFGQGTRLTVV.

The chain combines TRBV2 with TRBJ2-2; unclear D gene. Deletions cut 4 bases from V and 4 bases from J, with 7 bases between. In germline, CDR1 is SNHLY, CDR2 FYNNEI. CDR3 length equals 13 residues. The CDR3 nucleotides read TGTGCCAGCAGTGGCTACACCACCGGGGAGCTGTTTTTT. Translated: CASSGYTTGELFF.

In this sample, this clone turned up a few times. This sample includes further DNA sequences coding for the same CDR3. CDR3 nucleotides: TGTGCCAGCAGCGGAGGGAATGAAAAACTGTTTTTT. Amino acids: CASSGGNEKLFF. The V and J genes are TRBV28 and TRBJ1-4; no reliable D call. With 6 bases removed from V and 5 bases from J, the gap between germline ends came to 7 bases. From germline, CDR1 is MDHEN and CDR2 SYDVKM. CDR3 length: 12 residues.

The chain recombines TRBV10-2 with TRBJ2-5; D may be TRBD1 (6 bases). V was shortened by 7 bases and J by 4 bases, with 13 bases between the two germline ends. Looked up from germline, CDR1 is WSHSY and CDR2 is SAAADI. The CDR3 spans 13 residues. Here the CDR3 reads CASTRGWGETQYF. CDR3 bases: TGCGCCAGCACCAGGGGATGGGGAGAGACCCAGTACTTC.

At least ten counts were recorded for this clone. The J gene is TRBJ2-7, the V gene TRBV2; 12 nucleotides align to TRBD2. This CDR3 comprises 16 residues. Germline V gives CDR1 SNHLY, CDR2 FYNNEI. After removal of 3 bases from V and 5 bases from J, the junction contained 8 bases not matched to a gene. The CDR3 reads CASSEASGGARDEQYF. The CDR3 nucleotides read TGTGCCAGCAGTGAGGCTAGCGGGGGGGCTCGTGACGAGCAGTACTTC.

On this clone itself: Other DNA sequences in the same sample also yield this CDR3. The J gene is TRBJ1-4, the V gene TRBV7-2; TRBD1 might be the D (6 bases). Looked up from germline, CDR1 is SGHTA and CDR2 is FQGNSA. The V and J ends lost 4 bases and 0 bases respectively, with 9 bases between them. This CDR3 region has 15 residues. This CDR3 is CASSSRTATNEKLFF. The CDR3 nucleotides read TGTGCCAGCAGCTCCCGGACAGCAACTAATGAAAAACTGTTTTTT.

The chain combines TRBV28 with TRBJ1-2, with 10 bases identical to TRBD1. Germline lookup yields CDR1 MDHEN and CDR2 SYDVKM. V dropped 4 bases and J dropped 4; count of bases not matched to a gene: 9. The CDR3 runs to 16 residues. In nucleotides, the CDR3 is TGTGCCAGCAGTTCCGCCGGGACAGGGGACTCCTATGGCTACACCTTC. It translates to CASSSAGTGDSYGYTF.